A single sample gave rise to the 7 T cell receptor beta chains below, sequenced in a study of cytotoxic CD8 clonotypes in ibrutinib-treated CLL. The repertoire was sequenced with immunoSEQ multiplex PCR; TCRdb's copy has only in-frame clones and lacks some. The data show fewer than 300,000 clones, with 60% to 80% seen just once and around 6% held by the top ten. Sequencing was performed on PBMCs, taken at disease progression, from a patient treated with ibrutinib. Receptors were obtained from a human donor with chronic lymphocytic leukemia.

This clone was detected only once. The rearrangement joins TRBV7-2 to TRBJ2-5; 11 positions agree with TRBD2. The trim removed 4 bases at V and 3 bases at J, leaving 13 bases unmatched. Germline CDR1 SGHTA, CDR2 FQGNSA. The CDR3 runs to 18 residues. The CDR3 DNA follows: TGTGCCAGCAGCTCCAGACTAGCGGGATCCCGTATTGAAGAGACCCAGTACTTC. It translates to CASSSRLAGSRIEETQYF.

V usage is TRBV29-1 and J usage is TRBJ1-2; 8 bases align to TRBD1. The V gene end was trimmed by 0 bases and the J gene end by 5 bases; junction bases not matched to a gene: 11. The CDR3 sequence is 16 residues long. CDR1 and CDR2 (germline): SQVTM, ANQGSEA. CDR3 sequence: CSVEEYPSGGLYGYTF. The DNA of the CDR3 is TGCAGCGTTGAAGAATACCCCTCAGGGGGCCTATATGGCTACACCTTC. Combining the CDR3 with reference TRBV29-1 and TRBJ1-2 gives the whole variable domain SAVISQKPSRDICQRGTSLTIQCQVDSQVTMMFWYRQQPGQSLTLIATANQGSEATYESGFVIDKFPISRPNLTFSTLTVSNMSPEDSSIYLCSVEEYPSGGLYGYTFGSGTRLTVV.

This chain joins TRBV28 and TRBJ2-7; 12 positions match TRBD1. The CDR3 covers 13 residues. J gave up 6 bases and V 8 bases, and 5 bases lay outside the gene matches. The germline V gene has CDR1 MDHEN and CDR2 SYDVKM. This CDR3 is CASSGQGAFEQYF. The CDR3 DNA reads TGTGCCAGCTCGGGACAGGGGGCTTTCGAGCAGTACTTC.

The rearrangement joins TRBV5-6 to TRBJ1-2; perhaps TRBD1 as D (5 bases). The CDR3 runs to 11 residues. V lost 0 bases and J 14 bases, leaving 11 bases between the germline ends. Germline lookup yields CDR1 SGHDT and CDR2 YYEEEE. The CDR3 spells CASSLGRAYTF. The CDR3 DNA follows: TGTGCCAGCAGCTTGGGCAGGGCATATACCTTC. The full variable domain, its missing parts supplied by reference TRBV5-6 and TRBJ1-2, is DAGVTQSPTHLIKTRGQQVTLRCSPKSGHDTVSWYQQALGQGPQFIFQYYEEEERQRGNFPDRFSGHQFPNYSSELNVNALLLGDSALYLCASSLGRAYTFGSGTRLTVV.

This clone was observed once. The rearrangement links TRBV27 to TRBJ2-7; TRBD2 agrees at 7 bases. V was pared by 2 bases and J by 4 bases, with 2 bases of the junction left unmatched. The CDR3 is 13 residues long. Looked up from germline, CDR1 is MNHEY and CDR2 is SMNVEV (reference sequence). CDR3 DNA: TGTGCCAGCAGTTTAAGACTAGCTTACGAGCAGTACTTC. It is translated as CASSLRLAYEQYF.

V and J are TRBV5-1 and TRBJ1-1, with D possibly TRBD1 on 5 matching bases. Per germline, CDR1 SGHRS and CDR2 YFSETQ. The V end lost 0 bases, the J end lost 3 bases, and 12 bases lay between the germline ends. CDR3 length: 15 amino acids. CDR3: CASSLVRGADTEAFF. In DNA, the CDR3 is TGCGCCAGCAGCTTGGTTAGGGGCGCGGACACTGAAGCTTTCTTT.

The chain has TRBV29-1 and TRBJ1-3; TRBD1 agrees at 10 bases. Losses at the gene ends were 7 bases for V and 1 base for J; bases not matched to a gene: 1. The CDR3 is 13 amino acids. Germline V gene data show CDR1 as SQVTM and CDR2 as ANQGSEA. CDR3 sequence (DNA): TGCAGCGGACAGGGGGCTTCTGGAAACACCATATATTTT. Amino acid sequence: CSGQGASGNTIYF.